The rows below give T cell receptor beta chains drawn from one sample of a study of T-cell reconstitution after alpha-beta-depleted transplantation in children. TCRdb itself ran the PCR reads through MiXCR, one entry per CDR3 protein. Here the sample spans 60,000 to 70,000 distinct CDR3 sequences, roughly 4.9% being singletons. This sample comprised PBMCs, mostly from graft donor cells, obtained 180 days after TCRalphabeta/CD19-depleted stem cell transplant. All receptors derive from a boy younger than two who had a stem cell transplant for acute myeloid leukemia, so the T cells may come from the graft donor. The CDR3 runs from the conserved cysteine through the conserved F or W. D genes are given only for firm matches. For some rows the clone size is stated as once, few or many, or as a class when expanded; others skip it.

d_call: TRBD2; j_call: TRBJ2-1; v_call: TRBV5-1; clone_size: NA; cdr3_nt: TGCGCCAGCAGCTTGGAACTAGCGGGGAATAATGAGCAGTTCTTC; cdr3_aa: CASSLELAGNNEQFF
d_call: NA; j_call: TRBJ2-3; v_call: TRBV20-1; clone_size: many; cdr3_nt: TGCAGTGCTAGGGGGTTGCATTTGGTAGGGGCACTCACAGATACGCAGTATTTT; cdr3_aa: CSARGLHLVGALTDTQYF
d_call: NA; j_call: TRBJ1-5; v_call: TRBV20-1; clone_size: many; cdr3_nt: TGCAGTGCTAGGGACCCGATGGAGCCCCAGCATTTT; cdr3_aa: CSARDPMEPQHF
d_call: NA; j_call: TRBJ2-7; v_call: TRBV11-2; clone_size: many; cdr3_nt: TGTGCCAGCAGCCCGGGACTGGGCGACGAGCAGTACTTC; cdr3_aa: CASSPGLGDEQYF
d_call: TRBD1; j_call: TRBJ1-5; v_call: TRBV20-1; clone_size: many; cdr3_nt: TGCAGTGCTAGATGGCAGGGGGGTGGTAGCAATCAGCCCCAGCATTTT; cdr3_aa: CSARWQGGGSNQPQHF
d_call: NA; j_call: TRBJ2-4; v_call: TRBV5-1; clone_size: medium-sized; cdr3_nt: TGCGCCAGCAGCGTGACACCAGGGCCCAAAAACATTCAGTACTTC; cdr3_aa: CASSVTPGPKNIQYF
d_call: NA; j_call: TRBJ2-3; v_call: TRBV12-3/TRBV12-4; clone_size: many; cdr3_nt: TGTGCCAGCAGTTCCCTGGGGAAGGGCGTAAGGACAGATACGCAGTATTTT; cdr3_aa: CASSSLGKGVRTDTQYF
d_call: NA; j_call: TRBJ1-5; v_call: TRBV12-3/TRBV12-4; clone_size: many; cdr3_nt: TGTGCCAGCAGTCGCAGGGATCAGCCCCAGCATTTT; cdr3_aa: CASSRRDQPQHF
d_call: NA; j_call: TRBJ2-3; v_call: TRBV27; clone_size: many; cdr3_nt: TGTGCCAGCAGGACCAGCACAGATACGCAGTATTTT; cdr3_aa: CASRTSTDTQYF
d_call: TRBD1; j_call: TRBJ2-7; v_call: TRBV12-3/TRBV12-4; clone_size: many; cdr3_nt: TGTGCCAGCAGTTCCCGATTTACAGGGGGCTACGAGCAGTACTTC; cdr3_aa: CASSSRFTGGYEQYF
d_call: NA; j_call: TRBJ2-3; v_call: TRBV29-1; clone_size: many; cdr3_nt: TGCAGCGGTCTCCCAGGGTCAGATACGCAGTATTTT; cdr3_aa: CSGLPGSDTQYF
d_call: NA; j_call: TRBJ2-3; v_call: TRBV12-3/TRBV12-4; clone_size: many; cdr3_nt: TGTGCCAGCAGTTTTCGTCAGGGCAGCACAGATACGCAGTATTTT; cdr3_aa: CASSFRQGSTDTQYF
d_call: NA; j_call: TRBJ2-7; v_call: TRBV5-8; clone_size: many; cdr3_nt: TGTGCCAGCAGCTTGGCCGGGGGACATCCCTACGAGCAGTACTTC; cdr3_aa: CASSLAGGHPYEQYF
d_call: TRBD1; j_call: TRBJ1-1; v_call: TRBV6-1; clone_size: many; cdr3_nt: TGTGCCAGCAGGATAGACAGGGGGAACACTGAAGCTTTCTTT; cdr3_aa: CASRIDRGNTEAFF
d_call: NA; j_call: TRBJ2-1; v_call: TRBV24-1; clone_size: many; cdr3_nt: TGTGCCACCAGTGGCTACAATGAGCAGTTCTTC; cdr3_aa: CATSGYNEQFF
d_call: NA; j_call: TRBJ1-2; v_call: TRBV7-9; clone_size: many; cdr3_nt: TGTGCCAGCAGCCGCCATCGTGGCTATGGCTACACCTTC; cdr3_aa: CASSRHRGYGYTF
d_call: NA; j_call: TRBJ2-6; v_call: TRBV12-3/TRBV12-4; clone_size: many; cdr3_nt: TGTGCCAGCAGTTTTGGGCCAGGGGCCGGGGCCAACGTCCTGACTTTC; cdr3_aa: CASSFGPGAGANVLTF
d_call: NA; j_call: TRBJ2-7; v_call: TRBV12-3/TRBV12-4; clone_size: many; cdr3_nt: TGTGCCAGCAGTTATGGGACCTCGAACTACGAGCAGTACTTC; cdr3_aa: CASSYGTSNYEQYF
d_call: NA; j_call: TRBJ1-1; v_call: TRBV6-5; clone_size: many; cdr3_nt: TGTGCCAGCAGCCGAGCGAACACTGAAGCTTTCTTT; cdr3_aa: CASSRANTEAFF
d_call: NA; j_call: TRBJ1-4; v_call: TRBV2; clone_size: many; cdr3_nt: TGTGCCAGCAGCCGCAGGGGTGAAAAACTGTTTTTT; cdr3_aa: CASSRRGEKLFF
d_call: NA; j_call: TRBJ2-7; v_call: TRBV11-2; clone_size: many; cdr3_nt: TGTGCCAGCAGCCCGACGAGGGCGATGGACGAGCAGTACTTC; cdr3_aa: CASSPTRAMDEQYF
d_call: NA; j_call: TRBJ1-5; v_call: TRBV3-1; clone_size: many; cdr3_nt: TGTGCCAGCAGCCAAGGCGGGGGGGGGAAGCCCCAGCATTTT; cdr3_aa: CASSQGGGGKPQHF
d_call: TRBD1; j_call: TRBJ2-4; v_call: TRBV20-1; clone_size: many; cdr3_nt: TGCAGTGCTAGAAACAGGGGGCTAGCCAAAAACATTCAGTACTTC; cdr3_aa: CSARNRGLAKNIQYF
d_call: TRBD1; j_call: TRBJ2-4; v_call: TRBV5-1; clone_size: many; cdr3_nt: TGCGCCAGCAGCTTGCAGGGGACAGGGAACATTCAGTACTTC; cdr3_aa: CASSLQGTGNIQYF
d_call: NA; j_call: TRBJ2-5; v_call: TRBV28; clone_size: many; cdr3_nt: TGTGCCAGCGACGACTCAGGGAATGAACAAGAGACCCAGTACTTC; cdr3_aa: CASDDSGNEQETQYF
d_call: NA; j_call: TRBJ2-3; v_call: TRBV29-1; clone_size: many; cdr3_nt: TGCAGCGTTGACCGGCTAGTGACAGATACGCAGTATTTT; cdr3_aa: CSVDRLVTDTQYF
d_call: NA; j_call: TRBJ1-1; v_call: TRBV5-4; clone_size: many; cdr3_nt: TGTGCCAGCAGCCGGGACCGACTGGATACTGAAGCTTTCTTT; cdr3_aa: CASSRDRLDTEAFF
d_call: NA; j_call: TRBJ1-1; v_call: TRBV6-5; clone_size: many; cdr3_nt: TGTGCCAGCAGGAGGACAGAGAACACTGAAGCTTTCTTT; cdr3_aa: CASRRTENTEAFF
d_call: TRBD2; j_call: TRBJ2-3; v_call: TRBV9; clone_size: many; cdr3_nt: TGTGCCAGCAGCGTAAGGGGAGGGAGGAACACAGATACGCAGTATTTT; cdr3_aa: CASSVRGGRNTDTQYF
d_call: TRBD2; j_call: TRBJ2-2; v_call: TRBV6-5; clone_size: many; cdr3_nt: TGTGCCAGCCTCCCCTATTCCACTAGCGGGGTCACCGGGGAGCTGTTTTTT; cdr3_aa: CASLPYSTSGVTGELFF
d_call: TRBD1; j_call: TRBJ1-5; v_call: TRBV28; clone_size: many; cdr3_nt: TGTGCCAGCGGCCGGGACAGGGAAACATTATGGCAGCCCCAGCATTTT; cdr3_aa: CASGRDRETLWQPQHF
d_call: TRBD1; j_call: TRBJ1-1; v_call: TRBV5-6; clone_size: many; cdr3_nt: TGTGCCAGCAGACTTGGACAGGGGGCCTGGAGTACTGAAGCTTTCTTT; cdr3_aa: CASRLGQGAWSTEAFF
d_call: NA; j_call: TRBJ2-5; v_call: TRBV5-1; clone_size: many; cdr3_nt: TGCGCCAGCAGCTTATATGGGGAAGAGACCCAGTACTTC; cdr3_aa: CASSLYGEETQYF
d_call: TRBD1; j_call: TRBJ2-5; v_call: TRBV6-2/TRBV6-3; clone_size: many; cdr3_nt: TGTGCCAGCAGCCCCGGACAGGGTATTCAAGAGACCCAGTACTTC; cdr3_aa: CASSPGQGIQETQYF
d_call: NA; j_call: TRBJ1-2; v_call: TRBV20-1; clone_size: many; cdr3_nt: TGCAGTGCTAGGCGACAGGAGCTTAACTATGGCTACACCTTC; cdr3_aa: CSARRQELNYGYTF
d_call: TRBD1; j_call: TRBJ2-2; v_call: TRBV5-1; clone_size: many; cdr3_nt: TGCGCCAGCAGCTCCTGGACAGGGGAGACCGGGGAGCTGTTTTTT; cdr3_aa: CASSSWTGETGELFF
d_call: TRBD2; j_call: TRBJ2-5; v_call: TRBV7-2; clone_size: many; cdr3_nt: TGTGCCAGCAGCTTTGGACTAGCGGGGGGATCGGGAGAGACCCAGTACTTC; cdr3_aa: CASSFGLAGGSGETQYF
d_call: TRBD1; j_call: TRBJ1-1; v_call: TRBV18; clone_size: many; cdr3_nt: TGTGCCAGCTCACCTGAAAGGGGGCGCTTGGACACTGAAGCTTTCTTT; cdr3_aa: CASSPERGRLDTEAFF
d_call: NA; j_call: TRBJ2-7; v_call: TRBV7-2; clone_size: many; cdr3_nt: TGTGCCAGCAGCTCACAGTCCGGCGTGAGGGCCCCCTACGAGCAGTACTTC; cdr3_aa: CASSSQSGVRAPYEQYF
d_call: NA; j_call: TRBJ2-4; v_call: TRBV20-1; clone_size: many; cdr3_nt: TGCAGTGCATGGGGGCCGTCCGCCAAAAACATTCAGTACTTC; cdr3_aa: CSAWGPSAKNIQYF
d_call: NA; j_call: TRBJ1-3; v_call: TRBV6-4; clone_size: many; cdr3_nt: TGTGCCAGCAGGGAACCAAGCTGCGGAAACACCATATATTTT; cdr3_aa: CASREPSCGNTIYF
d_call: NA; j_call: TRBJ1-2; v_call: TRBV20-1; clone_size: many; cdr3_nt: TGCAGTGCTAAACAGGGCTATGGCTACACCTTC; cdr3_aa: CSAKQGYGYTF
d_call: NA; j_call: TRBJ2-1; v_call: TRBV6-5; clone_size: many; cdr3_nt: TGTGCCAGCAGCCGCCTTGAGGTCCAAAGCTCCTACAATGAGCAGTTCTTC; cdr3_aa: CASSRLEVQSSYNEQFF
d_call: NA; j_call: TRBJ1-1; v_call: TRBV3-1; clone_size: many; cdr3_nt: TGTGCCAGCAGCCAAGCCGGGCCCACTGAAGCTTTCTTT; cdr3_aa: CASSQAGPTEAFF
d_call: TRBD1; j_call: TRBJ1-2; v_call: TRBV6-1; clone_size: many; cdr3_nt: TGTGCCAGCAGTGCGGACAGGGTGGGAGGCTACACCTTC; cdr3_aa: CASSADRVGGYTF
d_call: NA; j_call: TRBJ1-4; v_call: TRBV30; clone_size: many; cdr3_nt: TGTGCCTGGAGTGTACTGGAACTGGGGAAACTGTTTTTT; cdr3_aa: CAWSVLELGKLFF
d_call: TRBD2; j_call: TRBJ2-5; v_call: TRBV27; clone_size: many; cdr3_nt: TGTGCCAGCAGTTTACGTCGGCGGGGGGGAGAAGCGGGGGTGGAGACCCAGTACTTC; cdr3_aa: CASSLRRRGGEAGVETQYF
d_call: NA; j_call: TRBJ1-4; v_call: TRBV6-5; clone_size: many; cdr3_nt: TGTGCCAGCAGTTACCTCTTTGCAGGGTCGGATGAAAAACTGTTTTTT; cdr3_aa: CASSYLFAGSDEKLFF
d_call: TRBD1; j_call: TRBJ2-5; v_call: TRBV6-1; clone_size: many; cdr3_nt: TGTGCCAGCAGTGAAGCGGACAGGGTACAAGAGACCCAGTACTTC; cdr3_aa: CASSEADRVQETQYF
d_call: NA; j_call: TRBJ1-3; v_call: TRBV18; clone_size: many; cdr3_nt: TGTGCCAGCTCACCGACAGACTCTGGAAACACCATATATTTT; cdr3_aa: CASSPTDSGNTIYF